This is a list of T cell receptor beta chains from one sample in a study of T cell repertoires in cytomegalovirus infection. TCRdb re-derived calls from the reads in MiXCR, one entry per CDR3 protein. The sample has about 140,000 distinct CDR3 sequences, about 6% seen once. Material: PBMCs. The receptors originated from a human donor in good health (CMV status not recorded). Some clones in this sample may be carry-over from other donors' samples. Both conserved end residues are part of each CDR3. Each record gives: J gene, D gene, clone size, V gene, CDR3 DNA, CDR3 protein. D genes are given only for firm matches. A row's size may be missing; if present it is once, few, many or a size class.

j_call: TRBJ1-2
d_call: TRBD1
clone_size: -
v_call: TRBV20-1
cdr3_nt: TGCAGTGCTAGACAGGGGGACACTCCCTATGGCTACACCTTC
cdr3_aa: CSARQGDTPYGYTF

j_call: TRBJ2-2
d_call: TRBD1
clone_size: many
v_call: TRBV7-2
cdr3_nt: TGTGCCAGCAGTCCCAGGGCAGGGGGCTTCGGGGAGCTGTTTTTT
cdr3_aa: CASSPRAGGFGELFF

j_call: TRBJ2-5
d_call: -
clone_size: many
v_call: TRBV7-2
cdr3_nt: TGTGCCAGCAGCTTAGCCCCGGGACGGAGCCAAGAGACCCAGTACTTC
cdr3_aa: CASSLAPGRSQETQYF

j_call: TRBJ2-5
d_call: -
clone_size: few
v_call: TRBV12-3/TRBV12-4
cdr3_nt: TGTGCCAGCAGTTTAGGGGGGGCGGCAGAGACCCAGTACTTC
cdr3_aa: CASSLGGAAETQYF

j_call: TRBJ2-4
d_call: -
clone_size: -
v_call: TRBV14
cdr3_nt: TGTGCCAGCAGCCATACGCAGGACATTCAGTACTTC
cdr3_aa: CASSHTQDIQYF

j_call: TRBJ2-3
d_call: TRBD1
clone_size: many
v_call: TRBV4-3
cdr3_nt: TGCGCCAGCAGCCAAGGAAGTTGGACAGGGATCACAGATACGCAGTATTTT
cdr3_aa: CASSQGSWTGITDTQYF

j_call: TRBJ2-5
d_call: -
clone_size: -
v_call: TRBV7-9
cdr3_nt: TGTGCCAGCAGCTTGGCAGCAGCCCCCGGGCGGACCCAGTACTTC
cdr3_aa: CASSLAAAPGRTQYF

j_call: TRBJ1-1
d_call: -
clone_size: -
v_call: TRBV4-2
cdr3_nt: TGTGCCAGCAGCCACCCGGGACTGATGAACACTGAAGCTTTCTTT
cdr3_aa: CASSHPGLMNTEAFF

j_call: TRBJ2-1
d_call: -
clone_size: many
v_call: TRBV5-1
cdr3_nt: TGCGCCAGCAGCACGTGGGGGGACCGTTACAATGAGCAGTTCTTC
cdr3_aa: CASSTWGDRYNEQFF

j_call: TRBJ2-7
d_call: -
clone_size: many
v_call: TRBV5-4
cdr3_nt: TGTGCCAGCAGCTTGACAGGGTTTTCCGAGCAGTACTTC
cdr3_aa: CASSLTGFSEQYF

j_call: TRBJ2-3
d_call: TRBD2
clone_size: -
v_call: TRBV5-1
cdr3_nt: TGCGCCAGCAGCCGGAGCGGGACCTTGGGGGATACGCAGTATTTT
cdr3_aa: CASSRSGTLGDTQYF

j_call: TRBJ1-6
d_call: -
clone_size: -
v_call: TRBV7-2
cdr3_nt: TGTGCCAGCAGCCGTGACCATAATAATTCACCCCTCCACTTT
cdr3_aa: CASSRDHNNSPLHF

j_call: TRBJ1-2
d_call: TRBD1
clone_size: few
v_call: TRBV6-5
cdr3_nt: TGTGCCAGCACCGAACTGGGACAGCCACCTGACTATGGCTACACCTTC
cdr3_aa: CASTELGQPPDYGYTF

j_call: TRBJ2-2
d_call: -
clone_size: many
v_call: TRBV7-2
cdr3_nt: TGTGCCAGCAGCTTGGACGGGAACACCGGGGAGCTGTTTTTT
cdr3_aa: CASSLDGNTGELFF

j_call: TRBJ1-5
d_call: -
clone_size: few
v_call: TRBV12-3/TRBV12-4
cdr3_nt: TGTGCCAGCAGTGCAATACAGGGACAGCCCCAGCATTTT
cdr3_aa: CASSAIQGQPQHF

j_call: TRBJ2-3
d_call: TRBD2
clone_size: many
v_call: TRBV7-2
cdr3_nt: TGTGCCAGCATAGAGGGAGGGGAGATGGCAGATACGCAGTATTTT
cdr3_aa: CASIEGGEMADTQYF

j_call: TRBJ2-5
d_call: -
clone_size: many
v_call: TRBV7-6
cdr3_nt: TGTGCCAGCAGCTTATCAATAGACAGGAACGGAGAGACCCAGTACTTC
cdr3_aa: CASSLSIDRNGETQYF

j_call: TRBJ2-7
d_call: -
clone_size: many
v_call: TRBV7-3
cdr3_nt: TGTGCCAGCAGCTTAACCCGGGGACCCGAGCAGTACTTC
cdr3_aa: CASSLTRGPEQYF

j_call: TRBJ1-4
d_call: -
clone_size: many
v_call: TRBV15
cdr3_nt: TGTGCCACCAGCAGAGGACTGGGGGAAAAACTGTTTTTT
cdr3_aa: CATSRGLGEKLFF

j_call: TRBJ2-3
d_call: -
clone_size: many
v_call: TRBV7-2
cdr3_nt: TGTGCCAGCAGCTTAAACCATCCTAGGCGGGGAGATACGCAGTATTTT
cdr3_aa: CASSLNHPRRGDTQYF

j_call: TRBJ1-1
d_call: TRBD1
clone_size: -
v_call: TRBV29-1
cdr3_nt: TGCAGCGTCTGGGACAGGGGGATGAACACTGAAGCTTTCTTT
cdr3_aa: CSVWDRGMNTEAFF

j_call: TRBJ1-1
d_call: -
clone_size: many
v_call: TRBV5-4
cdr3_nt: TGTGCCAGCAGCCACTCGGGTCGGAACACTGAAGCTTTCTTT
cdr3_aa: CASSHSGRNTEAFF

j_call: TRBJ1-6
d_call: -
clone_size: -
v_call: TRBV7-2
cdr3_nt: TGTGTCAGCAGCTTAATCCCCGAAGGGTCACCCCTCCACTTT
cdr3_aa: CVSSLIPEGSPLHF

j_call: TRBJ2-5
d_call: -
clone_size: -
v_call: TRBV18
cdr3_nt: TGTGCCAGCTCACCACCGGGTGGGATGGAGACCCAGTACTTC
cdr3_aa: CASSPPGGMETQYF

j_call: TRBJ2-3
d_call: TRBD2
clone_size: few
v_call: TRBV10-3
cdr3_nt: TGTGCCACCAAACTAGCGGGGGGGCCAGATACGCAGTATTTT
cdr3_aa: CATKLAGGPDTQYF

j_call: TRBJ2-5
d_call: -
clone_size: many
v_call: TRBV19
cdr3_nt: TGTGCCAGTAGTATAGGTGGGGATGAGACCCAGTACTTC
cdr3_aa: CASSIGGDETQYF

j_call: TRBJ1-1
d_call: -
clone_size: many
v_call: TRBV4-3
cdr3_nt: TGCGCCAGCAGCCCATCCCTTGACCGCACTGAAGCTTTCTTT
cdr3_aa: CASSPSLDRTEAFF

j_call: TRBJ1-1
d_call: -
clone_size: many
v_call: TRBV12-3/TRBV12-4
cdr3_nt: TGTGCCAGCAGTTCGTGGGGGGCTGAAGCTTTCTTT
cdr3_aa: CASSSWGAEAFF

j_call: TRBJ2-5
d_call: TRBD1
clone_size: many
v_call: TRBV7-2
cdr3_nt: TGTGCCAGCAGCTCGGACAGGGTTCGCAAAGAGACCCAGTACTTC
cdr3_aa: CASSSDRVRKETQYF

j_call: TRBJ1-2
d_call: -
clone_size: many
v_call: TRBV6-6
cdr3_nt: TGTGCCAGCAGTTACGAGGGGTTGGCCTATGGCTACACCTTC
cdr3_aa: CASSYEGLAYGYTF

j_call: TRBJ2-5
d_call: TRBD2
clone_size: many
v_call: TRBV7-3
cdr3_nt: TGTGCCAGCAGCCCGGGGCGAATCGCGGGGGGCGGGGAGACCCAGTACTTC
cdr3_aa: CASSPGRIAGGGETQYF